The source of this TCR beta chain is a study of T cell responses to AZD1222 COVID-19 vaccine. Profiling relied on immunoSEQ multiplex PCR, and the TCRdb table lists in-frame clones only, not all of them. The sample records about 39,000 clones, around 91% being singletons. V lost 2 bases and J 7 bases, leaving 15 bases between the germline ends. CDR3 length: 14 residues. The germline V gene encodes CDR1 SGDLS and CDR2 YYNGEE. The analysis combined second doses at about 4 or about 12 weeks. This material consisted of peripheral blood, taken 28 days after the second AZD1222 dose. The chain joins TRBV9 to TRBJ1-1, with D possibly being TRBD1 (6 bases). The clonotype comes from an adult who received the AZD1222 COVID-19 vaccine. CDR3 coding DNA: TGTGCCAGCAGCGTGTCAGGGGCGGGGGTTGAAGCTTTCTTT. Protein sequence: CASSVSGAGVEAFF.